The 25 T cell receptor beta chains below were found in one sample sequenced in a study of T cells in narcolepsy. This table comes from immunoSEQ multiplex PCR, and its TCRdb copy is limited to in-frame clones, with some not included. The data contain 20,000 to 25,000 clones, approximately 85% of them singletons. Source material: CD45RA- memory CD4+ T cells from PBMCs. Every receptor here comes from a human donor with narcolepsy.

The V gene is TRBV9, the J gene TRBJ2-7, with TRBD1 identical over 7 bases. CDR1 and CDR2 (germline): SGDLS, YYNGEE. CDR3 length: 16 residues. V lost 0 bases, J lost 2 bases, and 8 bases stayed unmatched. The DNA of the CDR3 is TGTGCCAGCAGCGTAGCAGGGGGAAACGGTGCCTACGAGCAGTACTTC. Its translation: CASSVAGGNGAYEQYF. Full variable domain (missing parts from reference TRBV9 and TRBJ2-7): DSGVTQTPKHLITATGQRVTLRCSPRSGDLSVYWYQQSLDQGLQFLIQYYNGEERAKGNILERFSAQQFPDLHSELNLSSLELGDSALYFCASSVAGGNGAYEQYFGPGTRLTVT.

The V call is TRBV5-4, the J call TRBJ2-1; 7 bases line up with TRBD2. This CDR3 has 16 residues. The V gene end was trimmed by 4 bases and the J gene end by 4 bases; junction bases not matched to a gene: 11. Germline assignment: CDR1 SGHNT and CDR2 YYREEE (reference sequence). CDR3 sequence: CASSPSLGGGYNEQFF. In nucleotides, the CDR3 is TGTGCCAGCAGCCCTTCGTTGGGGGGGGGATACAATGAGCAGTTCTTC. Full variable domain (remainder filled in from reference TRBV5-4 and TRBJ2-1): ETGVTQSPTHLIKTRGQQVTLRCSSQSGHNTVSWYQQALGQGPQFIFQYYREEENGRGNFPPRFSGLQFPNYSSELNVNALELDDSALYLCASSPSLGGGYNEQFFGPGTRLTVL.

V and J are TRBV29-1 and TRBJ2-1, with TRBD2 identical over 8 bases. This CDR3 region has 15 residues. Trimming at V came to 4 bases and at J to 6 bases, leaving 11 bases not matched to a gene. Germline assignment: CDR1 SQVTM and CDR2 ANQGSEA. The CDR3 DNA reads as TGCAGCGTTGGTCGGGGCGCGGGAGGATTCAATGAGCAGTTCTTC. Protein: CSVGRGAGGFNEQFF.

The chain has TRBV10-3 and TRBJ1-5, with TRBD1 as a possible D gene (5 bases). Trimming removed 3 bases at V and 5 bases at J, with 11 bases between. Germline CDR1 ENHRY, CDR2 SYGVKD. The CDR3 is made up of 14 amino acids. In DNA, the CDR3 is TGTGCCATCAGTGATGTTGGGGGGGATCAGCCCCAGCATTTT. Translation: CAISDVGGDQPQHF.

On this clone itself: Other nucleotide sequences from this sample produce the same CDR3. The chain combines TRBV5-1 with TRBJ1-4; D might be TRBD1 (6 bases). The germline V and J ends were trimmed by 1 base and 4 bases, with 8 bases remaining between them. This CDR3 has 14 amino acids. Germline V lookup: CDR1 SGHRS, CDR2 YFSETQ. This CDR3 is CASSLRGINEKLFF. CDR3 coding DNA: TGCGCCAGCAGCTTGAGGGGGATTAATGAAAAACTGTTTTTT. Looking up the rest from reference TRBV5-1 and TRBJ1-4 gives the full variable domain: KAGVTQTPRYLIKTRGQQVTLSCSPISGHRSVSWYQQTPGQGLQFLFEYFSETQRNKGNFPGRFSGRQFSNSRSEMNVSTLELGDSALYLCASSLRGINEKLFFGSGTQLSVL.

This chain joins TRBV29-1 and TRBJ2-1; 9 bases map to TRBD1. Germline lookup yields CDR1 SQVTM and CDR2 ANQGSEA. The length of the CDR3 is 16 residues. Unmatched junction bases numbered 11, after V lost 2 bases and J lost 6 bases. CDR3 loop: CSVEPYRDRVSNEQFF. In DNA, the CDR3 is TGCAGCGTTGAACCTTACCGGGACAGGGTATCCAATGAGCAGTTCTTC.

The CDR3 coding sequence is TGTGCCAGCAGCCAAGATCTCGCAGGCACCGGGGAGCTGTTTTTT. Its protein is CASSQDLAGTGELFF. The chain carries TRBV4-2 and TRBJ2-2; no definite D call. Between the trimmed V and J ends, which lost 0 bases and 4 bases, there was a span of 9 bases. CDR1 is LGHNA and CDR2 is YNFKEQ in the germline V gene. The CDR3 spans 15 residues.

The chain combines TRBV28 with TRBJ2-1; 8 bases match TRBD1. The CDR3 contains 16 residues. Germline assignment: CDR1 MDHEN and CDR2 SYDVKM. Germline trimming cut 2 bases from V and 4 bases from J; bases unmatched to any gene: 7. The CDR3 loop is CASSLRDRLQYNEQFF. CDR3 sequence (DNA): TGTGCCAGCAGTTTACGGGACAGGCTGCAGTACAATGAGCAGTTCTTC.

V gene TRBV6-5 combines with J gene TRBJ1-2; TRBD1 matches 9 bases. Germline CDR1 and CDR2: MNHEY and SVGAGI. V gave up 5 bases and J gave up 6 bases; unmatched junction bases: 10. The CDR3 contains 15 residues. The CDR3 sequence: CASSQPGTGFDGYTF. CDR3 nucleotide sequence: TGTGCCAGCAGTCAACCAGGGACAGGGTTTGATGGCTACACCTTC.

This chain links TRBV27 with TRBJ2-3, with 9 bases lining up with TRBD1. The CDR3 length is 15 residues. Germline loops: CDR1 MNHEY, CDR2 SMNVEV (reference sequence). J was trimmed by 1 base and V by 9 bases; bases with no gene match: 8. The chain's CDR3 is CASHRDRDGTDTQYF. CDR3 sequence (DNA): TGTGCCAGTCATAGGGACAGGGATGGCACAGATACGCAGTATTTT.

This rearrangement joins TRBV10-3 to TRBJ2-5, with 10 bases that match TRBD1. The junction had 9 bases not matched to a gene; V was cut back by 3 bases and J by 5 bases. The CDR3 sequence is 16 residues long. Germline loops: CDR1 ENHRY, CDR2 SYGVKD. The CDR3 coding sequence is TGTGCCATCAGTGACTGGGGACAGGGGAGGTTTGAGACCCAGTACTTC. This sequence encodes CAISDWGQGRFETQYF.

The genes are TRBV7-9 and TRBJ2-2, with TRBD1 identical over 10 bases. In germline, CDR1 is SEHNR, CDR2 FQNEAQ (reference sequence). The CDR3 loop spans 14 amino acids. V gave up 11 bases and J gave up 4 bases; unmatched junction bases: 7. The DNA for the CDR3 is TGTGCCGGAACGACAGGGGGCGTCACCGGGGAGCTGTTTTTT. Translating it yields CAGTTGGVTGELFF.

The chain uses TRBV11-2 and TRBJ2-1; TRBD2 might be the D (5 bases). Germline CDR1 reads SGHAT; CDR2 reads FQNNGV. V was shortened by 1 base and J by 2 bases, with 6 bases between the two germline ends. CDR3 length equals 14 residues. The CDR3 protein is CASSLASPYNEQFF. CDR3 nucleotide sequence: TGTGCCAGCAGCTTAGCTAGCCCCTACAATGAGCAGTTCTTC.

This chain joins TRBV6-5 and TRBJ2-1; 7 nucleotides match TRBD1. Germline-derived CDR1 and CDR2 are MNHEY and SVGAGI. There are 15 residues in the CDR3. V trimming: 2 bases; J trimming: 5 bases; junction bases outside the gene matches: 6. The CDR3 loop reads CASSYDRDVHNEQFF. The CDR3 DNA reads TGTGCCAGCAGTTACGACAGGGACGTCCACAATGAGCAGTTCTTC.

This clone was observed once. The V gene is TRBV28, the J gene TRBJ1-1; perhaps TRBD1 as D (6 bases). Per germline, CDR1 MDHEN and CDR2 SYDVKM. V lost 5 bases, J lost 12 bases, and 19 bases lay in between. The CDR3 length is 13 residues. The CDR3 region has the DNA TGTGCCAGCAGTCCTGGGACAAGGACACAAACTTTCTTT. This encodes CASSPGTRTQTFF.

The rearrangement uses TRBV30 and TRBJ2-7; TRBD1 might be the D (5 bases). CDR1 is GTSNPN and CDR2 is SVGIG in the germline V gene (reference sequence). V was clipped by 5 bases and J by 5 bases, with 22 bases between them. There are 15 residues in the CDR3. For the CDR3, the DNA is TGTGCCTGGCTACTCAGGCGGCAGGGTTTTAACGAGCAGTACTTC. Translated: CAWLLRRQGFNEQYF.

The rearrangement links TRBV7-6 to TRBJ2-7; perhaps TRBD2 as D (5 bases). The CDR3 totals 15 residues. Looked up from germline, CDR1 is SGHVS and CDR2 is FNYEAQ. The ends were cut back, 2 bases at V and 1 base at J, with 12 bases in the middle. This CDR3 reads CASSLKGRGSYEQYF. The CDR3 coding sequence is TGTGCCAGCAGCTTAAAGGGCCGGGGTTCCTACGAGCAGTACTTC.

The chain couples TRBV10-3 to TRBJ2-7, with 10 bases identical to TRBD2. This CDR3 has 18 residues. CDR1 is ENHRY, CDR2 SYGVKD, per germline. The junction had 18 bases not matched to a gene; V was cut back by 7 bases and J by 3 bases. The CDR3 nucleotides are TGTGCCATCAACAAACTAGCGGGACATGACGCTTATCTCTACGAGCAGTACTTC. It is translated as CAINKLAGHDAYLYEQYF.

This chain links TRBV30 with TRBJ2-2; TRBD1 matches at 8 bases. The CDR3 runs to 15 residues. V dropped 5 bases and J dropped 5; count of bases not matched to a gene: 10. The germline CDR1 and CDR2 sequences are GTSNPN and SVGIG (reference sequence). The CDR3 DNA follows: TGTGCCTGGGCCCCAGGGGGCAAGGTAACCGGGGAGCTGTTTTTT. Protein sequence: CAWAPGGKVTGELFF. The entire variable domain, with the rest obtained from reference TRBV30 and TRBJ2-2, is as follows: SQTIHQWPATLVQPVGSPLSLECTVEGTSNPNLYWYRQAAGRGLQLLFYSVGIGQISSEVPQNLSASRPQDRQFILSSKKLLLSDSGFYLCAWAPGGKVTGELFFGEGSRLTVL.

The chain employs TRBV6-4 and TRBJ2-6, with 11 bases that match TRBD1. The CDR3 runs to 19 residues. With V trimmed by 2 bases and J by 4 bases, 10 bases remained unmatched. Per the germline V gene, CDR1 is MRHNA and CDR2 is SNTAGT. The CDR3 DNA is TGTGCCAGCAGTGACCAATCGGGGGACAGGGGGTTCGGGGCCAACGTCCTGACTTTC. This gives the protein CASSDQSGDRGFGANVLTF.

V gene TRBV6-1 combines with J gene TRBJ2-5, with TRBD1 matching over 8 bases. The CDR3 is 16 residues long. V dropped 1 base and J dropped 5; count of bases not matched to a gene: 9. The V gene's germline CDR1 is MNHNS and CDR2 SASEGT. The CDR3 sequence: CASSEVGQGFWETQYF. DNA of the CDR3: TGTGCCAGCAGTGAAGTCGGACAGGGCTTTTGGGAGACCCAGTACTTC.

V gene TRBV5-1 combines with J gene TRBJ2-4, with 16 nucleotides matching TRBD2. V gave up 4 bases and J gave up 7 bases; unmatched junction bases: 8. The CDR3 contains 17 residues. Germline assignment: CDR1 SGHRS and CDR2 YFSETQ. Here the CDR3 reads CASSLGTSGRARNIQYF. The CDR3 DNA is TGCGCCAGCAGCCTCGGGACTAGCGGGAGGGCCCGGAACATTCAGTACTTC.

The chain links TRBV11-2 to TRBJ2-1, with D hard to call. Germline V lookup: CDR1 SGHAT, CDR2 FQNNGV. V lost 2 bases, J lost 5 bases, and 7 bases lay in between. The CDR3 sequence is 13 residues long. CDR3 region: CASSLNQDNEQFF. DNA for the CDR3: TGTGCCAGCAGCTTAAACCAGGACAATGAGCAGTTCTTC.

For the CDR3, the DNA is TGTGCCAGCAGCCCACAGGGGGCCCGGGGGGAGACCCAGTACTTC. Its protein is CASSPQGARGETQYF. The chain employs TRBV7-3 and TRBJ2-5; 9 positions agree with TRBD1. Germline CDR1 reads SGHTA; CDR2 reads FQGTGA. CDR3 length: 15 amino acids. V trimming: 5 bases; J trimming: 5 bases; junction bases outside the gene matches: 9. Looking up the rest from reference TRBV7-3 and TRBJ2-5 gives the full variable domain: GAGVSQTPSNKVTEKGKYVELRCDPISGHTALYWYRQSLGQGPEFLIYFQGTGAADDSGLPNDRFFAVRPEGSVSTLKIQRTERGDSAVYLCASSPQGARGETQYFGPGTRLLVL.

This chain uses TRBV19 with TRBJ2-2; TRBD2 aligns across 7 bases. The V gene's germline CDR1 is LNHDA and CDR2 SQIVND (reference sequence). The CDR3 extends over 16 amino acids. V lost 2 bases, J lost 4 bases, and 7 bases stayed unmatched. Written as DNA, the CDR3 is TGTGCCAGTAGTATAACGGGGGGTCGGACCACCGGGGAGCTGTTTTTT. It codes for CASSITGGRTTGELFF.